These 19 T cell receptor beta chains were all obtained from the same sample, sequenced in a study of human CD8 memory T cell subsets. TCR beta libraries were made by UMI-labeled 5' RACE. TCRdb reprocessed the 5' RACE reads and keeps a single row for each CDR3 protein, giving no DNA. The specimen's table records 4,500 to 5,500 distinct CDR3 sequences. The specimen sequenced was CD8+ T cells from PBMCs. The receptors were gathered from a human donor in good health.

This clonotype is deemed medium-sized by its frequency. The chain recombines TRBV28 with TRBJ1-1; with no DNA, the TCRdb D assignment of TRBD1 cannot be verified. This CDR3 spans 14 amino acids. Germline V gene lookup returns CDR1 MDHEN and CDR2 SYDVKM. This chain's CDR3 is CASSRDRANTEAFF.

The chain uses TRBV25-1 and TRBJ1-2; the TCRdb D gene call, TRBD1, has no DNA to confirm it. This CDR3 region has 15 residues. The germline gives CDR1 MGHDK, CDR2 SYGVNS. The CDR3 sequence is CASSLTGGTAEGYTF.

This clonotype counts as medium-sized by frequency. This chain uses TRBV27 with TRBJ1-5. The CDR3 consists of 12 residues. Germline V gives CDR1 MNHEY, CDR2 SMNVEV (reference sequence). CDR3 sequence: CASSLRGQPQHF.

The V gene is TRBV29-1, the J gene TRBJ1-2; the TRBD1 assignment by TCRdb is unverifiable without DNA. The length of the CDR3 is 12 residues. Germline loops: CDR1 SQVTM, CDR2 ANQGSEA. The CDR3 sequence is CNTGLANYGYTF.

The V call is TRBV5-1, the J call TRBJ2-7; TCRdb's D gene call, TRBD2, goes unchecked for lack of DNA. The CDR3 extends over 16 amino acids. Germline V gives CDR1 SGHRS, CDR2 YFSETQ. CDR3 amino acids: CASSLGLAGTRYEQYF. Variable domain in full (rest from reference TRBV5-1 and TRBJ2-7): KAGVTQTPRYLIKTRGQQVTLSCSPISGHRSVSWYQQTPGQGLQFLFEYFSETQRNKGNFPGRFSGRQFSNSRSEMNVSTLELGDSALYLCASSLGLAGTRYEQYFGPGTRLTVT.

The chain joins TRBV5-4 to TRBJ2-5; TCRdb selects TRBD2, and the lack of DNA leaves this call unchecked. The CDR3 sequence is 15 residues long. Germline lookup yields CDR1 SGHNT and CDR2 YYREEE (reference sequence). The CDR3 sequence: CASSLRTSGQETQYF.

The chain links TRBV10-3 to TRBJ2-1; the TRBD2 assignment by TCRdb is unverifiable without DNA. The CDR3 loop spans 16 amino acids. In germline, CDR1 is ENHRY, CDR2 SYGVKD. CDR3 sequence: CAISEPGTSGVYEQFF.

V and J are TRBV18 and TRBJ2-5; TCRdb returns TRBD1, unconfirmable since there is no DNA. Germline assignment: CDR1 KGHSH and CDR2 LQKENI. CDR3 size: 15 residues. The CDR3 spells CASARGQGLQETQYF.

This chain uses TRBV18 with TRBJ2-2. Germline CDR1 reads KGHSH; CDR2 reads LQKENI. The CDR3 sequence is 12 residues long. The CDR3 loop reads CATEKNTGELFF.

This chain joins TRBV13 and TRBJ2-5; there is no DNA to check the TCRdb D call of TRBD1. Germline V CDR1 and CDR2: PRHDT, FYEKMQ (reference sequence). The CDR3 is made up of 16 amino acids. This chain's CDR3 is CASTSTGRGVLETQYF.

This chain joins TRBV4-3 and TRBJ1-6. This CDR3 is 12 amino acids long. CDR1 and CDR2 (germline): LGHNA, YSLEER. This chain's CDR3 is CASSQNDGALHF.

This chain links TRBV3-1 with TRBJ2-6; there is no DNA to check the TCRdb D call of TRBD2. CDR3 size: 16 residues. Germline V gene sequence: CDR1 LGHDT, CDR2 YNNKEL (reference sequence). CDR3 sequence: CASSPDGGPLGNVLTF.

The chain carries TRBV7-8 and TRBJ1-6; with no DNA, the TCRdb D assignment of TRBD1 cannot be verified. Per the germline V gene, CDR1 is SGHVS and CDR2 is FQNEAQ. This CDR3 comprises 16 residues. The CDR3 spells CASSLEDAGTNSPLHF.

The J gene is TRBJ2-7, the V gene TRBV7-9; TCRdb proposes TRBD1, but this gene call is untestable without DNA. The CDR3 totals 12 residues. CDR1 and CDR2 from the germline V gene are SEHNR and FQNEAQ (reference sequence). CDR3 sequence: CASSRDWDEQYF.

The V and J genes are TRBV12-3 or TRBV12-4 and TRBJ1-6. The length of the CDR3 is 15 residues. CDR3 loop: CASSSSWQINSPLHF.

The chain recombines TRBV11-2 with TRBJ2-1. The V gene's germline CDR1 is SGHAT and CDR2 FQNNGV. The CDR3 contains 15 residues. CDR3 residues: CASSGSVYSYNEQFF.

The genes are TRBV7-8 and TRBJ2-7; TCRdb gives TRBD1 as the D gene, but with no DNA this cannot be confirmed. The CDR3 has 15 residues. Germline V CDR1 and CDR2: SGHVS, FQNEAQ. The CDR3: CASSLPEQADYEQYF.

This clonotype counts as large by frequency. The chain employs TRBV5-4 and TRBJ2-1. The CDR3 is made up of 11 amino acids. CDR1 is SGHNT and CDR2 is YYREEE in the germline V gene (reference sequence). The CDR3 loop reads CASSLENEQFF.

The chain couples TRBV6-2 or TRBV6-3 to TRBJ2-7; TCRdb calls TRBD2, which cannot be checked without DNA. Germline loops: CDR1 MNHEY, CDR2 SVGEGT. The CDR3 has 14 residues. The CDR3 loop is CASSYGAGGYEQYF.